These 5 T cell receptor beta chains came from one sample sequenced in a study of early T cells in non-severe SARS-CoV-2 infection. TCRdb called the 5' RACE reads again in MiXCR, with one record for every CDR3 protein. This table holds roughly 64,000 distinct CDR3 sequences, under 15% found once. The sequenced sample consisted of whole blood. The receptor set was obtained from an adult who was a healthcare worker with PCR-confirmed SARS-CoV-2 infection or an uninfected control (not recorded which).

This clonotype came up many times. The chain uses TRBV29-1 and TRBJ2-7; D is perhaps TRBD2 (5 bases). This CDR3 has 13 residues. With 2 bases removed from V and 3 bases from J, the gap between germline ends came to 11 bases. Germline V gene data show CDR1 as SQVTM and CDR2 as ANQGSEA. In DNA form, the CDR3 reads TGCAGCGTTGAAACGGGGTTTCACTACGAGCAGTACTTC. It translates to CSVETGFHYEQYF.

This clonotype has at least ten counts. The rearrangement links TRBV7-6 to TRBJ2-1; 7 nucleotides agree with TRBD1. V lost 5 bases and J lost 6; bases outside the gene matches: 10. This CDR3 comprises 15 residues. Germline CDR1 and CDR2: SGHVS and FNYEAQ. In DNA form, the CDR3 reads TGTGCCAGCAGCATACTGGGACAGTACCCCAATGAGCAGTTCTTC. The encoded protein is CASSILGQYPNEQFF.

In its sample, this clonotype was seen a few times. This chain joins TRBV7-8 and TRBJ1-5; 8 positions agree with TRBD1. V lost 5 bases, J lost 7 bases, and 10 bases stayed unmatched. The CDR3 has 15 residues. Germline values: CDR1 SGHVS, CDR2 FQNEAQ. The CDR3 region has the DNA TGTGCCAGCAGCGCGACAGGGGACGTTGGACAGCCCCAGCATTTT. As protein: CASSATGDVGQPQHF.

This clonotype was seen ten or more times. The chain recombines TRBV6-5 with TRBJ1-5; no firm D call. Germline V gene lookup returns CDR1 MNHEY and CDR2 SVGAGI. This CDR3 region has 15 residues. V was clipped by 0 bases and J by 3 bases, with 9 bases between them. CDR3 in amino acids: CASSYSNGNNQPQHF. For the CDR3, the DNA is TGTGCCAGCAGTTACTCGAACGGTAACAATCAGCCCCAGCATTTT.

This clonotype was picked up many times. The chain employs TRBV18 and TRBJ1-5; 8 nucleotides match TRBD1. V was clipped by 3 bases and J by 4 bases; unmatched bases: 2. Germline CDR1 KGHSH, CDR2 LQKENI. This CDR3 has 14 residues. The CDR3 reads CASSPGQGNQPQHF. CDR3 DNA sequence: TGTGCCAGCTCACCTGGACAGGGTAATCAGCCCCAGCATTTT.